A selection of T cell receptor beta chains follows, all from one sample in a study of blood T cell repertoires in COVID-19. Sequencing used immunoSEQ multiplex PCR; TCRdb keeps in-frame clones, though not all of them. The sample carries approximately 250,000 clones, 92% recorded once. Sequenced: peripheral blood. These receptors all come from a man between 25 and 39 years old with COVID-19, enrolled during active disease. CDR3s include the opening cysteine and the closing phenylalanine or tryptophan. Some rows mark clone size as missing; the rest say once, few, many or name a class of expanded clone.

v_call: TRBV7-2
clone_size: NA
j_call: TRBJ1-2
cdr3_aa: CASRPGTGFGYTF

v_call: TRBV18
clone_size: NA
j_call: TRBJ1-2
cdr3_aa: CASSPDRGANYGYTF

v_call: TRBV10-3
clone_size: NA
j_call: TRBJ1-1
cdr3_aa: CAIKGTGRNTEAFF

v_call: TRBV5-4
clone_size: NA
j_call: TRBJ1-2
cdr3_aa: CASSAPGQGRGYTF

v_call: TRBV21-1
clone_size: NA
j_call: TRBJ2-2
cdr3_aa: CASSPTGGTNTGELFF

v_call: TRBV30
clone_size: NA
j_call: TRBJ1-4
cdr3_aa: CAWSATTGAIATNEKLFF

v_call: TRBV6-5
clone_size: NA
j_call: TRBJ1-4
cdr3_aa: CASSTGTANEKLFF

v_call: TRBV6-5
clone_size: NA
j_call: TRBJ1-2
cdr3_aa: CASNLDRVGFYGYTF

v_call: TRBV15
clone_size: NA
j_call: TRBJ2-2
cdr3_aa: CATSRGQNTGELFF

v_call: TRBV28
clone_size: NA
j_call: TRBJ2-7
cdr3_aa: CASSSVARVDEQYF

v_call: TRBV20-1
clone_size: few
j_call: TRBJ2-7
cdr3_aa: CSASGQSPYEQYF

v_call: TRBV6-5
clone_size: few
j_call: TRBJ1-2
cdr3_aa: CASSYSSAGSNYGYTF

v_call: TRBV6-6
clone_size: NA
j_call: TRBJ1-5
cdr3_aa: CASSSSIGENQPQHF

v_call: TRBV6-6
clone_size: NA
j_call: TRBJ1-5
cdr3_aa: CASSLAGTGGRGNQPQHF

v_call: TRBV5-1
clone_size: NA
j_call: TRBJ2-1
cdr3_aa: CASSLAREQFF

v_call: TRBV27
clone_size: many
j_call: TRBJ1-5
cdr3_aa: CASSSGTGRSQPQHF

v_call: TRBV3-1/TRBV3-2
clone_size: NA
j_call: TRBJ2-6
cdr3_aa: CASSQRTGNSGANVLTF

v_call: TRBV6-1
clone_size: NA
j_call: TRBJ2-7
cdr3_aa: CASSEEAGAEQYF

v_call: TRBV27
clone_size: NA
j_call: TRBJ1-2
cdr3_aa: CASSLDRDYGYTF

v_call: TRBV27
clone_size: few
j_call: TRBJ1-1
cdr3_aa: CASSLDPMNTEAFF

v_call: TRBV5-1
clone_size: NA
j_call: TRBJ1-1
cdr3_aa: CASSPGQENTEAFF

v_call: TRBV25-1
clone_size: NA
j_call: TRBJ1-3
cdr3_aa: CASSERTGGGSGNTIYF

v_call: TRBV7-2
clone_size: NA
j_call: TRBJ1-1
cdr3_aa: CASSTRTGFGNTEAFF

v_call: TRBV6-5
clone_size: NA
j_call: TRBJ1-1
cdr3_aa: CASSLTDLSGAFF

v_call: TRBV19
clone_size: once
j_call: TRBJ2-3
cdr3_aa: CASTTGEGTDTQYF

v_call: TRBV7-3
clone_size: NA
j_call: TRBJ1-1
cdr3_aa: CASSLSWDSTEAFF

v_call: TRBV28
clone_size: NA
j_call: TRBJ2-6
cdr3_aa: CASSFPQSGANVLTF

v_call: TRBV15
clone_size: NA
j_call: TRBJ2-1
cdr3_aa: CATSRDGTGGDEQFF

v_call: TRBV15
clone_size: NA
j_call: TRBJ2-2
cdr3_aa: CATSAQTGLGGELFF

v_call: TRBV5-1
clone_size: NA
j_call: TRBJ1-2
cdr3_aa: CASRFEGARGYTF

v_call: TRBV18
clone_size: once
j_call: TRBJ1-1
cdr3_aa: CASSPRGGSPGNTEAFF

v_call: TRBV6-5
clone_size: NA
j_call: TRBJ1-5
cdr3_aa: CASSGTGGNQPQHF

v_call: TRBV4-2
clone_size: once
j_call: TRBJ1-2
cdr3_aa: CASSQDSWRRVYGYTF

v_call: TRBV5-1
clone_size: NA
j_call: TRBJ1-2
cdr3_aa: CASSRGREVDGYTF

v_call: TRBV5-4
clone_size: NA
j_call: TRBJ1-1
cdr3_aa: CASRPDSMNTEAFF

v_call: TRBV16
clone_size: NA
j_call: TRBJ1-5
cdr3_aa: CASSQSVTRLNQPQHF

v_call: TRBV6-5
clone_size: NA
j_call: TRBJ2-1
cdr3_aa: CASSYISGNEQFF

v_call: TRBV5-1
clone_size: NA
j_call: TRBJ1-2
cdr3_aa: CASSGLQGSPPNYGYTF

v_call: TRBV27
clone_size: NA
j_call: TRBJ2-2
cdr3_aa: CASSLETSSGVGTGELFF

v_call: TRBV12-5
clone_size: NA
j_call: TRBJ1-5
cdr3_aa: CASGSLGSAGSNQPQHF

v_call: TRBV5-1
clone_size: NA
j_call: TRBJ1-2
cdr3_aa: CASSLAGDRGLDGYTF

v_call: TRBV30
clone_size: NA
j_call: TRBJ1-6
cdr3_aa: CASKWGWDSPLHF

v_call: TRBV18
clone_size: NA
j_call: TRBJ2-7
cdr3_aa: CASSLKTGQGSNEQYF

v_call: TRBV30
clone_size: NA
j_call: TRBJ1-1
cdr3_aa: CAWRRERDRAFF

v_call: TRBV5-5
clone_size: NA
j_call: TRBJ2-1
cdr3_aa: CASSNSRGTNNEQFF

v_call: TRBV18
clone_size: once
j_call: TRBJ2-5
cdr3_aa: CASSLKETQYF

v_call: TRBV9
clone_size: NA
j_call: TRBJ1-3
cdr3_aa: CASSRQGGNTIYF

v_call: TRBV7-3
clone_size: NA
j_call: TRBJ1-2
cdr3_aa: CASSSRQGDGYTF

v_call: TRBV19
clone_size: NA
j_call: TRBJ1-1
cdr3_aa: CASSIRGGQGEVTEAFF

v_call: TRBV7-9
clone_size: NA
j_call: TRBJ1-1
cdr3_aa: CASSYSPMNTEAFF